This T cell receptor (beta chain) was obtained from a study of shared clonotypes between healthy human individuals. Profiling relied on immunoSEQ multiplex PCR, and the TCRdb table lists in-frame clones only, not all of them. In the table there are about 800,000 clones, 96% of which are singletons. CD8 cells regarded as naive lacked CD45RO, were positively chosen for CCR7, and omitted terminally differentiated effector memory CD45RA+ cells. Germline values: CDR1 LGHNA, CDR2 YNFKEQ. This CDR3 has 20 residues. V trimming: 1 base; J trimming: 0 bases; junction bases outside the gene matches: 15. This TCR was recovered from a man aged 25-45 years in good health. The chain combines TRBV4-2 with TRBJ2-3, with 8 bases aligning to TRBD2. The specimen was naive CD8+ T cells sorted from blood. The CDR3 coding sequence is TGTGCCAGCAGCCAAGTCGTAGCGGGATCGTTTAAAGGTAGCACAGATACGCAGTATTTT. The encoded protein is CASSQVVAGSFKGSTDTQYF.